This passage covers 9 T cell receptor beta chains from one sample sequenced in a study of blood T cell repertoires in COVID-19. Using immunoSEQ multiplex PCR, the repertoire was profiled, and TCRdb retains in-frame clones only, with some absent. The sample consists of roughly 200,000 clones, around 84% of them appearing once. Sequenced material: peripheral blood. The origin of the receptors is a human donor in a cohort sampled during active COVID-19.

The CDR3 loop is CASSNSLAGLTDTQYF. The CDR3, as DNA: TGTGCCAGTAGTAATTCCTTAGCGGGGTTAACAGATACGCAGTATTTT. The chain recombines TRBV19 with TRBJ2-3, with TRBD2 identical over 8 bases. The CDR3 consists of 16 residues. CDR1 and CDR2 (germline): LNHDA, SQIVND (reference sequence). Trimming cost V 4 bases and J 3 bases; bases outside gene matches: 9.

The rearrangement links TRBV2 to TRBJ1-4; a weak D match, TRBD1 (6 bases). This CDR3 contains 17 residues. From germline, CDR1 is SNHLY and CDR2 FYNNEI. V lost 0 bases and J 0 bases, leaving 11 bases between the germline ends. CDR3 DNA: TGTGCCAGCAGTGAAGCTAAAGGGGGGGCAACTAATGAAAAACTGTTTTTT. Its protein product is CASSEAKGGATNEKLFF.

The chain links TRBV7-2 to TRBJ1-2; the D gene is possibly TRBD1 (6 bases). Looked up from germline, CDR1 is SGHTA and CDR2 is FQGNSA. The CDR3 totals 15 residues. The germline V and J ends were trimmed by 5 bases and 4 bases, with 17 bases remaining between them. CDR3 loop: CASSLSRGAGYGYTF. Here the CDR3 DNA reads TGTGCCAGCAGCCTCAGTCGGGGGGCTGGCTATGGCTACACCTTC.

The genes are TRBV29-1 and TRBJ2-1; the match to TRBD1 covers 9 bases. V dropped 6 bases and J dropped 8; count of bases not matched to a gene: 8. CDR1 SQVTM and CDR2 ANQGSEA come from the germline V gene. The CDR3 length is 13 residues. The CDR3 loop is CSVPGQGHYEQFF. The CDR3 bases are TGCAGCGTGCCGGGACAGGGTCACTATGAGCAGTTCTTC.

This clone showed up just once. This sequence joins TRBV10-1 and TRBJ2-7, with 8 positions matching TRBD1. CDR3 length equals 15 residues. J lost 0 bases, V lost 4 bases, and 5 bases had no gene match. Germline loops: CDR1 WNHNN, CDR2 SYGVQD (reference sequence). The CDR3 DNA reads TGCGCCAGCAGTGTTACAGGGGGGTTCTCCTACGAGCAGTACTTC. Protein product: CASSVTGGFSYEQYF.

This sequence joins TRBV18 and TRBJ2-2; the D gene is possibly TRBD1 (5 bases). CDR1 KGHSH and CDR2 LQKENI come from the germline V gene. The CDR3 runs to 15 residues. V was trimmed by 4 bases and J by 3 bases, leaving 12 bases between them. In nucleotides, the CDR3 is TGTGCCAGCTCACGTTCAGGGCAGGACACCGGGGAGCTGTTTTTT. It translates to CASSRSGQDTGELFF.

The V gene is TRBV7-9, the J gene TRBJ2-1; D possibly corresponds to TRBD1 (6 bases). This CDR3 spans 15 amino acids. Trimming left V 5 bases short and J 8 bases short, with 19 bases between. Per the germline V gene, CDR1 is SEHNR and CDR2 is FQNEAQ (reference sequence). The CDR3 spells CASSLGAGETHEQFF. In DNA, the CDR3 is TGTGCCAGCAGCCTCGGGGCAGGGGAGACCCATGAGCAGTTCTTC.

As DNA, the CDR3 is TGTGCCAGTAGTCCGACAGGCAGCAAGCCCCAGCATTTT. It is translated as CASSPTGSKPQHF. This sequence joins TRBV19 and TRBJ1-5; possibly TRBD1 for D (6 bases). CDR3 length: 13 amino acids. V lost 5 bases and J lost 8, with 13 bases in between. Germline CDR1 is LNHDA and CDR2 is SQIVND (reference sequence). The whole variable domain, filled in from reference TRBV19 and TRBJ1-5, reads DGGITQSPKYLFRKEGQNVTLSCEQNLNHDAMYWYRQDPGQGLRLIYYSQIVNDFQKGDIAEGYSVSREKKESFPLTVTSAQKNPTAFYLCASSPTGSKPQHFGDGTRLSIL.

The chain uses TRBV15 and TRBJ2-5; D may be TRBD1 (6 bases). The CDR3 runs to 14 residues. Trimming cost V 3 bases and J 6 bases, with 14 bases left between them. Germline CDR1 and CDR2: LNHNV and YYDKDF (reference sequence). The DNA of the CDR3 is TGTGCCACCAGCAGTGAAGGACAGATTCAGACCCAGTACTTC. It translates to CATSSEGQIQTQYF. Together with reference TRBV15 and TRBJ2-5, the CDR3 gives the full variable domain: DAMVIQNPRYQVTQFGKPVTLSCSQTLNHNVMYWYQQKSSQAPKLLFHYYDKDFNNEADTPDNFQSRRPNTSFCFLDIRSPGLGDTAMYLCATSSEGQIQTQYFGPGTRLLVL.